Below, 20 T cell receptor beta chains from the same sample are listed, as sequenced in a study of shared clonotypes between healthy human individuals. Using immunoSEQ multiplex PCR, the repertoire was profiled, and TCRdb retains in-frame clones only, with some absent. Of around 720,000 clones listed, around 78% are singletons. Sequenced input: memory CD4+ T cells sorted from blood. Subset meaning: CD45RA-negative fraction. The receptor source for this set is a woman aged 25 to 39 in good health.

Notes on this clone: Other nucleotide sequences from this sample produce the same CDR3. This chain connects TRBV19 to TRBJ2-7; 9 bases agree with TRBD2. After removal of 9 bases from V and 2 bases from J, the junction contained 2 bases not matched to a gene. Germline CDR1 is LNHDA and CDR2 is SQIVND (reference sequence). This CDR3 has 12 amino acids. In nucleotides, the CDR3 is TGTGCCAGCTCTAGCGGGGCCTACGAGCAGTACTTC. It is translated as CASSSGAYEQYF.

This clone turned up a few times. This sequence joins TRBV19 and TRBJ1-5; no clear D gene. Germline V gene data show CDR1 as LNHDA and CDR2 as SQIVND (reference sequence). The V and J ends lost 7 bases and 0 bases respectively, with 13 bases between them. The CDR3 has 15 amino acids. The CDR3 coding sequence is TGTGCCAGTACCGAAGTGGGGAATAGCAATCAGCCCCAGCATTTT. It encodes CASTEVGNSNQPQHF.

Regarding this clone: A much larger clone is a single base away; this may be a read error. DNA for the CDR3: TGTGCCAGCAGGAGGACAGACTCCTACGAGCAGTACTTC. Protein sequence: CASRRTDSYEQYF. The rearrangement links TRBV6-5 to TRBJ2-7, with TRBD1 as a possible D gene (6 bases). The CDR3 totals 13 residues. V dropped 6 bases and J dropped 0 bases, with 9 bases sitting between them. Germline CDR1 and CDR2: MNHEY and SVGAGI.

The chain joins TRBV28 to TRBJ1-2; no clear D gene. In germline, CDR1 is MDHEN, CDR2 SYDVKM. V lost 3 bases to trimming and J lost 4 bases, with 12 bases between them. CDR3 length: 14 amino acids. The CDR3 loop is CASSLVGSPYGYTF. Here the CDR3 DNA reads TGTGCCAGCAGTTTGGTTGGCAGTCCCTATGGCTACACCTTC.

The V and J genes are TRBV7-2 and TRBJ1-2; D gene ambiguous. This CDR3 is 13 amino acids long. Germline CDR1 reads SGHTA; CDR2 reads FQGNSA. V lost 1 base to trimming and J lost 1 base, with 4 bases between them. CDR3 protein: CASSLGFNYGYTF. The CDR3 bases are TGTGCCAGCAGCTTAGGGTTTAACTATGGCTACACCTTC.

The chain recombines TRBV14 with TRBJ2-1; D is unresolved. The CDR3 extends over 13 amino acids. The V and J ends lost 4 bases and 8 bases respectively, with 12 bases between them. Per germline, CDR1 SGHDN and CDR2 FVKESK. CDR3: CASSRDLVDEQFF. The CDR3 DNA sequence: TGTGCCAGCAGCCGAGACCTGGTAGATGAGCAGTTCTTC.

This clone has more than one count but fewer than ten. At the DNA level, this CDR3 is encoded by other sequences in the same sample as well. The V call is TRBV6-1, the J call TRBJ2-7; D unresolved. CDR1 and CDR2 from the germline V gene are MNHNS and SASEGT. V lost 2 bases and J lost 4, with 3 bases in between. CDR3 length: 11 residues. CDR3 in amino acids: CASSENYEQYF. The CDR3 DNA reads as TGTGCCAGCAGTGAAAATTACGAGCAGTACTTC.

The chain is built from TRBV2 and TRBJ2-5, with 8 bases aligning to TRBD1. Matching the DNA end better, TRBJ2-7 makes the J call doubtful. Germline assignment: CDR1 SNHLY and CDR2 FYNNEI. This CDR3 spans 15 amino acids. In nucleotides, the CDR3 is TGTGCCAGCAGTCCGGTGACAGGGGAGGTCTACGAGCAGTACTTC. Translated, it gives CASSPVTGEVYEQYF.

V is TRBV7-2 and J is TRBJ2-1, with TRBD2 matching over 9 bases. The CDR3 contains 14 residues. Germline V lookup: CDR1 SGHTA, CDR2 FQGNSA. Trimming removed 4 bases from V and 4 bases from J; junction bases left unmatched: 2. CDR3 sequence reads: CASSSTSGYNEQFF. The DNA of the CDR3 is TGTGCCAGCAGCTCGACTAGCGGATACAATGAGCAGTTCTTC.

CDR3 region: CASSESGKYNEQFF. The CDR3 region has the DNA TGTGCCAGCAGTGAAAGCGGGAAATACAATGAGCAGTTCTTC. V gene TRBV6-1 combines with J gene TRBJ2-1; 7 nucleotides agree with TRBD2. The V and J ends lost 2 bases and 4 bases, in that order; junction bases with no gene match: 2. Germline V gene lookup returns CDR1 MNHNS and CDR2 SASEGT. The CDR3 is 14 amino acids.

The V gene is TRBV6-1, the J gene TRBJ2-2, with D perhaps matching TRBD1 (6 bases). Trimming removed 6 bases from V and 0 bases from J, with 14 bases in between. Germline V gene lookup returns CDR1 MNHNS and CDR2 SASEGT. The CDR3 is 16 amino acids. The CDR3 DNA reads as TGTGCCAGCAGCGAACAGGGCATCTCGAACACCGGGGAGCTGTTTTTT. Protein sequence: CASSEQGISNTGELFF.

Of note for this clone: Additional DNA sequences in this sample encode the identical CDR3. The J gene is TRBJ2-1, the V gene TRBV27; 7 bases are a match to TRBD2. Trimming took 6 bases from V and 3 from J; bases not matched to a gene: 5. This CDR3 is built from 14 residues. CDR1 and CDR2 (germline): MNHEY, SMNVEV (reference sequence). The CDR3 is CASSPAGSYNEQFF. The CDR3 DNA follows: TGTGCCAGCAGCCCAGCGGGGAGCTACAATGAGCAGTTCTTC.

The CDR3 DNA sequence: TGTGCTAGTGCCCCCCGGGACCCCAACCGAGATACGCAGTATTTT. Translated, it gives CASAPRDPNRDTQYF. The gene calls are TRBV12-5 and TRBJ2-3; D tentatively reads TRBD1 or TRBD2 (5 bases each). This CDR3 region has 15 residues. CDR1 LGHNT and CDR2 FRNRAP come from the germline V gene. Trimming stripped 7 bases from V and 5 bases from J, with 19 bases between.

In its sample, this clone was seen a few times. This rearrangement joins TRBV7-8 to TRBJ2-1, with D perhaps matching TRBD2 (6 bases). CDR1 is SGHVS and CDR2 is FQNEAQ in the germline V gene. V was shortened by 1 base and J by 5 bases, with 9 bases between the two germline ends. This CDR3 is 14 amino acids long. The CDR3 DNA follows: TGTGCCAGCAGCTTAGGATGGGGGGACAATGAGCAGTTCTTC. Protein: CASSLGWGDNEQFF.

This chain links TRBV7-7 with TRBJ2-1; D call uncertain. The V and J ends lost 1 base and 5 bases respectively, with 6 bases between them. CDR1 SSHAT and CDR2 FNYEAQ come from the germline V gene (reference sequence). This CDR3 has 13 residues. The CDR3 DNA is TGTGCCAGCAGCTTAGATCGGAACAATGAGCAGTTCTTC. Residues: CASSLDRNNEQFF.

The chain has TRBV6-1 and TRBJ1-1, with 11 bases identical to TRBD1. CDR3 length equals 15 residues. Germline loops: CDR1 MNHNS, CDR2 SASEGT. V was clipped by 4 bases and J by 0 bases; unmatched bases: 1. CDR3 loop: CASSADRGLNTEAFF. Here the CDR3 DNA reads TGTGCCAGCAGTGCGGACAGGGGGCTGAACACTGAAGCTTTCTTT.

This clone occurred a few times. The chain joins TRBV29-1 to TRBJ2-3, with D tentatively TRBD1 (5 bases). Germline V gene lookup returns CDR1 SQVTM and CDR2 ANQGSEA. This CDR3 has 14 residues. Between the trimmed V and J ends, which lost 6 bases and 0 bases, there was a span of 13 bases. The CDR3 protein is CSVAQGTSTDTQYF. The CDR3 nucleotides read TGCAGCGTCGCTCAGGGTACTAGCACAGATACGCAGTATTTT.

V is TRBV5-1 and J is TRBJ2-2; 9 bases fit TRBD2. J lost 2 bases, V lost 0 bases, and 5 bases had no gene match. Germline values: CDR1 SGHRS, CDR2 YFSETQ. CDR3 size: 17 residues. The CDR3 protein is CASSLGLTSGNTGELFF. DNA for the CDR3: TGCGCCAGCAGCTTGGGCCTGACTAGCGGAAACACCGGGGAGCTGTTTTTT.

This clone was observed a handful of times. The V and J genes are TRBV2 and TRBJ1-2, with TRBD1 as a possible D gene (5 bases). Germline V gives CDR1 SNHLY, CDR2 FYNNEI. Between the trimmed V and J ends, which lost 7 bases and 10 bases, there was a span of 13 bases. This CDR3 is built from 11 residues. Here the CDR3 DNA reads TGTGCCAGCAACACCAGGGAGGACTACACCTTC. Translated: CASNTREDYTF.

In this sample, this clone turned up a few times. The V gene is TRBV5-6, the J gene TRBJ1-5, with TRBD1 matching over 9 bases. J lost 6 bases, V lost 4 bases, and 2 bases had no gene match. The CDR3 has 13 residues. Germline CDR1 and CDR2: SGHDT and YYEEEE. CDR3 bases: TGTGCCAGCAGCAGGGACAGGGCTCAGCCCCAGCATTTT. Amino acid sequence: CASSRDRAQPQHF.